These 28 T cell receptor beta chains originate from one sample sequenced in a study of early T cells in non-severe SARS-CoV-2 infection. Each CDR3 protein gets one entry after TCRdb re-called the 5' RACE reads with MiXCR. Seen here are about 97,000 distinct CDR3 sequences, 13% observed once, and the top ten hold less than 8%. The sample was whole blood. These receptors were taken from an adult who was a healthcare worker with PCR-confirmed SARS-CoV-2 infection or an uninfected control (not recorded which).

This clonotype has ten or more counts. V gene TRBV5-5 combines with J gene TRBJ1-5, with unresolved D. Germline-derived CDR1 and CDR2 are SGHKS and YYEKEE (reference sequence). V lost 3 bases and J 0 bases, leaving 7 bases between the germline ends. CDR3 length: 14 residues. CDR3 nucleotides: TGTGCCAGCAGCTCGGGCAGTAGCAATCAGCCCCAGCATTTT. Amino acids: CASSSGSSNQPQHF.

This chain uses TRBV29-1 with TRBJ2-3, with 9 bases that match TRBD1. CDR1 and CDR2 (germline): SQVTM, ANQGSEA. J gave up 5 bases and V 6 bases, and 6 bases lay outside the gene matches. The CDR3 covers 13 residues. The CDR3 reads CSVTTGGIDTQYF. CDR3 nucleotide sequence: TGCAGCGTCACCACAGGGGGCATAGATACGCAGTATTTT.

This clonotype was detected ten times or more. V gene TRBV16 combines with J gene TRBJ1-3; D not resolved. The CDR3 totals 13 residues. From germline, CDR1 is KGHSY and CDR2 FQNENV. Trimming removed 6 bases from V and 7 bases from J, with 13 bases in between. The CDR3 is CASSRNPANTIYF. CDR3 nucleotide sequence: TGTGCCAGCAGTCGCAACCCTGCGAACACCATATATTTT.

In this sample, this clonotype turned up many times. The chain joins TRBV27 to TRBJ2-3, with D possibly called TRBD1 or TRBD2 (6 bases each). Germline V gives CDR1 MNHEY, CDR2 SMNVEV (reference sequence). V gave up 3 bases and J gave up 4 bases, with 17 bases separating them. This CDR3 is built from 16 residues. In DNA, the CDR3 is TGTGCCAGCAGTTTCTACGGAGGGGGTGGTTCAGATACGCAGTATTTT. This translates into CASSFYGGGGSDTQYF.

The gene calls are TRBV9 and TRBJ1-1; D is perhaps TRBD1 (6 bases). Per germline, CDR1 SGDLS and CDR2 YYNGEE. This CDR3 comprises 15 residues. The V end lost 2 bases, the J end lost 7 bases, and 18 bases lay between the germline ends. In DNA, the CDR3 is TGTGCCAGCAGCGTTGGATCAGGGGCCCCTTTTGAAGCTTTCTTT. As protein: CASSVGSGAPFEAFF.

In this sample, this clonotype turned up many times. This chain links TRBV2 with TRBJ2-7; unclear D gene. CDR1 SNHLY and CDR2 FYNNEI come from the germline V gene. The ends were cut back, 4 bases at V and 1 base at J, with 2 bases in the middle. This CDR3 has 11 amino acids. The CDR3 DNA sequence: TGTGCCAGCAGTGGGTCCTACGAGCAGTACTTC. Translating it yields CASSGSYEQYF.

This clonotype occurred many times. This chain uses TRBV12-3 or TRBV12-4 with TRBJ2-1; 13 bases fit TRBD2. This CDR3 spans 15 amino acids. V dropped 6 bases and J dropped 10; count of bases not matched to a gene: 9. CDR3 sequence: CASRKLAGGPGEQFF. CDR3 in DNA: TGTGCCAGCAGGAAACTAGCGGGAGGGCCCGGGGAGCAGTTCTTC.

This chain uses TRBV29-1 with TRBJ2-3; D may correspond to TRBD1 or TRBD2 (5 bases each). Germline CDR1 reads SQVTM; CDR2 reads ANQGSEA. This CDR3 is built from 14 residues. The V and J ends lost 4 bases and 5 bases respectively, with 16 bases between them. This chain's CDR3 is CSVVRGGLRDTQYF. CDR3 DNA sequence: TGCAGCGTTGTGAGGGGTGGGCTAAGAGATACGCAGTATTTT.

This clonotype was detected ten times or more. The J gene is TRBJ2-7, the V gene TRBV5-6, with 8 positions matching TRBD2. This CDR3 has 13 residues. V shed 5 bases, J shed 2 bases, and the junction held 3 bases outside the gene matches. Germline values: CDR1 SGHDT, CDR2 YYEEEE. Here the CDR3 reads CASSSGGAYEQYF. CDR3 nucleotide sequence: TGTGCCAGCAGTTCCGGGGGGGCCTACGAGCAGTACTTC.

This clonotype was seen more than once but under ten times. The V and J genes are TRBV3-1 and TRBJ2-2; 10 bases fit TRBD2. CDR1 and CDR2 (germline): LGHDT, YNNKEL (reference sequence). The V segment lost 1 base and the J segment 9 bases; nucleotides outside the gene matches: 8. The CDR3 is 16 amino acids. The CDR3 DNA reads TGTGCCAGCAGCCAAGGAGGCCTAGCGGGAGCCCGGGAGCTGTTTTTT. As protein: CASSQGGLAGARELFF.

This clonotype was detected once. This chain uses TRBV28 with TRBJ2-7; D unresolved. Trimming stripped 0 bases from V and 0 bases from J, with 12 bases between. The CDR3 runs 16 residues. Germline V gene lookup returns CDR1 MDHEN and CDR2 SYDVKM. This CDR3 is CASSLWGKGLSYEQYF. In DNA, the CDR3 is TGTGCCAGCAGTTTATGGGGGAAGGGTCTCTCCTACGAGCAGTACTTC.

This clonotype was observed many times. This rearrangement joins TRBV5-1 to TRBJ2-3, with D tentatively TRBD2 (5 bases). The CDR3 runs 14 residues. From germline, CDR1 is SGHRS and CDR2 YFSETQ. Trimming removed 2 bases from V and 0 bases from J, with 7 bases in between. The CDR3 is CASSFSESTDTQYF. The CDR3 bases are TGCGCCAGCAGCTTTAGCGAGAGCACAGATACGCAGTATTTT.

This chain joins TRBV4-3 and TRBJ2-1; tentative D call: TRBD2 (6 bases). Germline CDR1 LGHNA, CDR2 YSLEER. The CDR3 sequence is 15 residues long. Trimming removed 0 bases from V and 5 bases from J, with 11 bases in between. CDR3 nucleotides: TGCGCCAGCAGCCAAGACGGGAGTCAAAACAATGAGCAGTTCTTC. Amino acid sequence: CASSQDGSQNNEQFF.

This clonotype was counted ten times or more. The rearrangement uses TRBV3-1 and TRBJ2-1, with 8 positions matching TRBD2. CDR1 and CDR2 (germline): LGHDT, YNNKEL (reference sequence). V shed 2 bases and J 14 bases; nucleotides not matched to a gene: 5. CDR3 size: 12 residues. Written as DNA, the CDR3 is TGTGCCAGCAGCCAAAGCGGGAGCGGAAAGTTCTTC. Protein: CASSQSGSGKFF.

This clonotype has a handful of counts. The chain is built from TRBV6-6 and TRBJ1-3, with 7 bases matching TRBD1. This CDR3 is built from 13 residues. Per the germline V gene, CDR1 is MNHNY and CDR2 is SVGAGI (reference sequence). With V trimmed by 11 bases and J by 1 base, 5 bases remained unmatched. The CDR3: CACLDRSGNTIYF. As DNA, the CDR3 is TGTGCCTGTTTGGACAGGTCTGGAAACACCATATATTTT.

The rearrangement joins TRBV20-1 to TRBJ2-7; TRBD2 matches at 9 bases. The germline V gene has CDR1 DFQATT and CDR2 SNEGSKA (reference sequence). There are 14 residues in the CDR3. With V trimmed by 0 bases and J by 4 bases, 4 bases remained unmatched. CDR3 in amino acids: CSARDLREGYEQYF. CDR3 nucleotide sequence: TGCAGTGCTAGAGATTTGCGGGAGGGGTACGAGCAGTACTTC.

Many counts were recorded for this clonotype. The rearrangement links TRBV7-2 to TRBJ1-1; D may be TRBD1 (5 bases). V was trimmed by 4 bases and J by 1 base, leaving 13 bases between them. From germline, CDR1 is SGHTA and CDR2 FQGNSA. The CDR3 extends over 15 amino acids. In nucleotides, the CDR3 is TGTGCCAGCAGCTCGGCGGGGCGGTGGAACACTGAAGCTTTCTTT. Translated, it gives CASSSAGRWNTEAFF. The entire variable domain, with the rest obtained from reference TRBV7-2 and TRBJ1-1, is as follows: GAGVSQSPSNKVTEKGKDVELRCDPISGHTALYWYRQSLGQGLEFLIYFQGNSAPDKSGLPSDRFSAERTGGSVSTLTIQRTQQEDSAVYLCASSSAGRWNTEAFFGQGTRLTVV.

This clonotype was seen ten or more times. V is TRBV20-1 and J is TRBJ2-6, with 10 nucleotides matching TRBD2. Germline V gives CDR1 DFQATT, CDR2 SNEGSKA (reference sequence). The ends lost 6 bases at V and 0 bases at J; junction bases unmatched: 5. This CDR3 comprises 16 residues. The CDR3 protein is CSARTSGSSGANVLTF. CDR3 DNA: TGCAGTGCCCGGACTAGCGGTAGCTCTGGGGCCAACGTCCTGACTTTC.

This clonotype was counted ten times or more. The J gene is TRBJ2-7, the V gene TRBV6-2 or TRBV6-3; TRBD1 agrees at 9 bases. Germline loops: CDR1 MNHEY, CDR2 SVGEGT. Trimming at V came to 6 bases and at J to 6 bases, leaving 12 bases not matched to a gene. This CDR3 is built from 15 residues. This CDR3 reads CASSPRRTGASEQYF. The CDR3 coding sequence is TGTGCCAGCAGCCCCAGACGGACAGGGGCGAGCGAGCAGTACTTC.

The chain has TRBV6-5 and TRBJ2-7; unclear D gene. This CDR3 is built from 12 residues. V lost 4 bases to trimming and J lost 5 bases, with 9 bases between them. The V gene's germline CDR1 is MNHEY and CDR2 SVGAGI. The CDR3 coding sequence is TGTGCCAGCAGTTCCCCTCCGAACGAGCAGTACTTC. This sequence encodes CASSSPPNEQYF.

This clonotype came up many times. This chain joins TRBV25-1 and TRBJ2-3; D is ambiguous. Trimming cost V 3 bases and J 3 bases, with 7 bases left between them. CDR3 size: 13 residues. Germline assignment: CDR1 MGHDK and CDR2 SYGVNS. As DNA, the CDR3 is TGTGCCAGCAGTGAGGTTTCTACAGATACGCAGTATTTT. Encoded protein: CASSEVSTDTQYF.

V usage is TRBV5-1 and J usage is TRBJ2-7, with 7 bases matching TRBD1. V shed 4 bases, J shed 4 bases, and the junction held 8 bases outside the gene matches. The CDR3 loop spans 14 amino acids. The germline V gene has CDR1 SGHRS and CDR2 YFSETQ. CDR3 DNA sequence: TGCGCCAGCAGCGCCGGACAGGTTACTTACGAGCAGTACTTC. It is translated as CASSAGQVTYEQYF. The entire variable domain, with the rest obtained from reference TRBV5-1 and TRBJ2-7, is as follows: KAGVTQTPRYLIKTRGQQVTLSCSPISGHRSVSWYQQTPGQGLQFLFEYFSETQRNKGNFPGRFSGRQFSNSRSEMNVSTLELGDSALYLCASSAGQVTYEQYFGPGTRLTVT.

The genes are TRBV7-8 and TRBJ1-5, with TRBD1 as a possible D gene (6 bases). Germline V gene lookup returns CDR1 SGHVS and CDR2 FQNEAQ. The CDR3 contains 15 residues. Trimming shortened V by 5 bases and J by 2 bases, and 13 bases separated the two germline ends. The CDR3 DNA is TGTGCCAGCAGCACCCGACAGGCGGGCAATCAGCCCCAGCATTTT. Translating it yields CASSTRQAGNQPQHF.

This clonotype showed up many times. This chain joins TRBV28 and TRBJ2-2, with a possible D match to TRBD1 (6 bases). The CDR3 sequence is 15 residues long. Trimming pared 6 bases from V and 0 bases from J, leaving 11 bases between. From germline, CDR1 is MDHEN and CDR2 SYDVKM. CDR3 bases: TGTGCCAGCAGCACAGGGAGCGCGAACACCGGGGAGCTGTTTTTT. Amino acid sequence: CASSTGSANTGELFF. The variable domain in full, with the rest retrieved from reference TRBV28 and TRBJ2-2, is DVKVTQSSRYLVKRTGEKVFLECVQDMDHENMFWYRQDPGLGLRLIYFSYDVKMKEKGDIPEGYSVSREKKERFSLILESASTNQTSMYLCASSTGSANTGELFFGEGSRLTVL.

The chain combines TRBV19 with TRBJ2-5; 7 bases are shared with TRBD2. The length of the CDR3 is 16 residues. V lost 3 bases, J lost 4 bases, and 11 bases stayed unmatched. The germline V gene has CDR1 LNHDA and CDR2 SQIVND (reference sequence). CDR3 in amino acids: CASSMTGGSFPETQYF. The CDR3 coding sequence is TGTGCCAGTAGTATGACGGGAGGATCCTTCCCAGAGACCCAGTACTTC.

The chain uses TRBV11-3 and TRBJ2-1; 7 bases are a match to TRBD2. The trim removed 1 base at V and 4 bases at J, leaving 7 bases unmatched. The germline gives CDR1 SGHNT, CDR2 YENEEA. The CDR3 consists of 16 residues. The CDR3 coding sequence is TGTGCCAGCAGCTTAGGGAGCGGGGTCTTTTACAATGAGCAGTTCTTC. Amino acid sequence: CASSLGSGVFYNEQFF.

In its sample, this clonotype was seen many times. The CDR3 bases are TGCGCCAGCAGCCAAGTGGGGCAGGGGAACACTGAAGCTTTCTTT. Protein: CASSQVGQGNTEAFF. The V call is TRBV4-1, the J call TRBJ1-1, with D possibly TRBD1 on 5 matching bases. In germline, CDR1 is MGHRA, CDR2 YSYEKL. Trimming left V 1 base short and J 1 base short, with 10 bases between. The CDR3 has 15 amino acids.

This clonotype was observed many times. J is TRBJ2-1 and V is TRBV20-1, with TRBD2 matching over 14 bases. The length of the CDR3 is 21 residues. V was pared by 4 bases and J by 12 bases, with 29 bases of the junction left unmatched. Germline CDR1 DFQATT, CDR2 SNEGSKA (reference sequence). The CDR3 region is CSATRDRYTISGLAGGVVQFF. For the CDR3, the DNA is TGCAGTGCTACAAGGGACAGATACACCATTTCCGGACTAGCGGGAGGTGTCGTGCAGTTCTTC.